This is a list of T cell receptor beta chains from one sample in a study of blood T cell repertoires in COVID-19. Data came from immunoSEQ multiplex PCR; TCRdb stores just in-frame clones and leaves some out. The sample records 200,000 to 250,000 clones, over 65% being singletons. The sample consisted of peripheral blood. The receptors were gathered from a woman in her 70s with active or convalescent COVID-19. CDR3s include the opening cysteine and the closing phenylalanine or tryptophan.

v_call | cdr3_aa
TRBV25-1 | CASSEGKRRSDEQYF
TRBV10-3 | CAIKGQETQYF
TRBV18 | CASSQGAYEQFF
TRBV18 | CASSPEGVSYEQYF
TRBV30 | CAWSVAAGTNEQFF
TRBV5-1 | CASSSFPGTTGELFF
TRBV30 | CAWITGSVTGELFF
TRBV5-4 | CASSLIEVMKTEAFF
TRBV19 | CASSTRGRSTDTQYF
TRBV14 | CASSGRQGPNEKLFF
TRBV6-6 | CASKRTGPQGEEQYF
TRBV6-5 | CASSYSTSGSFGEQYF
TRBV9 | CASSVGTSGLYEQYF
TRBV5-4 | CASSLDTSNYGYTF
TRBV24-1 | CATSEPLLAGKADNEQFF
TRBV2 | CASTSARGGELFF
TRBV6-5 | CAIYDLGRNNEQFF
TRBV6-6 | CASRTGQGNQETQYF
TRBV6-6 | CASSWDTYNEQFF
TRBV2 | CASKGADPIGYTF
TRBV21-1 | CASSKVFAEFQFF
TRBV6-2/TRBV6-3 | CASSYPTSGRGYEQFF
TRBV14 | CASSRTGGLLSGNTIYF
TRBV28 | CASSFRGSSYNEQFF
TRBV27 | CASSLSWVGGEAFF
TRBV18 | CASLLRGTGGYEQYF
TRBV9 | CASSSTGGGSTRYNYGYTF
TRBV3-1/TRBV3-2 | CASSQEVRATATNEKLFF
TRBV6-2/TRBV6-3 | CASSSRALNTEAFF
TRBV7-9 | CASSLLDRGGNIQYF
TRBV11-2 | CASSLVEQGYGYTF
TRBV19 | CASSVGTASTDTQYF
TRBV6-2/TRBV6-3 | CASSHGGGQFF
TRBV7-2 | CASSPLGQFYGYTF
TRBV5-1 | CASSLLGGGETQYF
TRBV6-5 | CASMRVAGPDEQYF
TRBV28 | CASTDNQGLAYEQYF